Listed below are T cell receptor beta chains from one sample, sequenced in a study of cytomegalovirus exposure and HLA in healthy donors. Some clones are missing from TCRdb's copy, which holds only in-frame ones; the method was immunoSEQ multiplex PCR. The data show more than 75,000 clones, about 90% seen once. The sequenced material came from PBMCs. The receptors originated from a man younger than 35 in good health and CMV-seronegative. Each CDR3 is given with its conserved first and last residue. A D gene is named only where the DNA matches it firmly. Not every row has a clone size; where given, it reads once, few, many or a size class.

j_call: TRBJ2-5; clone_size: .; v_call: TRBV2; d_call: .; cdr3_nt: TGTGCCAGCAGGAAGAGGTTCGAGCAAGAGACCCAGTACTTC; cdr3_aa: CASRKRFEQETQYF
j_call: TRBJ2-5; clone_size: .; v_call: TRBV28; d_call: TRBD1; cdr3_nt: TGTGCCAGCAGTTTCCTTGGACAGGGCTTGGGAGAGACCCAGTACTTC; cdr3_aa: CASSFLGQGLGETQYF
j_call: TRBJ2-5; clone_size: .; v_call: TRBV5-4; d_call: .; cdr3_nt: TGTGCCAGCAGCTTGGGGGGAGGGGGTGCCTTTTACGAGACCCAGTACTTC; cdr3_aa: CASSLGGGGAFYETQYF
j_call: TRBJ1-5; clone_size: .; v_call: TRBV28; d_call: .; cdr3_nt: TGTGCCAGCAGGCCGCGGGAGAGCAATCAGCCCCAGCATTTT; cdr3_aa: CASRPRESNQPQHF
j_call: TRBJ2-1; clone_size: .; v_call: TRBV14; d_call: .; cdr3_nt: TGTGCCAGCAGCCCGCGTACCTACAATGAGCAGTTCTTC; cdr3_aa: CASSPRTYNEQFF
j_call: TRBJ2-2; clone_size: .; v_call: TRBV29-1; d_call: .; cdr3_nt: TGCAGCGTTAAAAGGGACATGAACACCGGGGAGCTGTTTTTT; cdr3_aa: CSVKRDMNTGELFF
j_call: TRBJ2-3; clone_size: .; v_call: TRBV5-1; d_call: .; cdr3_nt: TGCGCCAGCAGCTTGGGGACTAGCACAGATACGCAGTATTTT; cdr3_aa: CASSLGTSTDTQYF
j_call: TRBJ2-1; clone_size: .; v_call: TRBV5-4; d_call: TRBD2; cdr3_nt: TGTGCCAGCAGCTTGTTAGTCCTAGCGGGGGGGAACAATGAGCAGTTCTTC; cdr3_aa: CASSLLVLAGGNNEQFF
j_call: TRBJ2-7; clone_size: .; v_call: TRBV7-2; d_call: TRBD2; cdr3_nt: TGTGCCAGCAGCTCAATAGGGACTAACCCCCGCTACGAGCAGTACTTC; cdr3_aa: CASSSIGTNPRYEQYF
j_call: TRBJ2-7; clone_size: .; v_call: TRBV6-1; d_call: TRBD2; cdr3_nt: TGTGCCAGCAGTGAGTCCTCCGGGACTATGTACGAGCAGTACTTC; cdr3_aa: CASSESSGTMYEQYF
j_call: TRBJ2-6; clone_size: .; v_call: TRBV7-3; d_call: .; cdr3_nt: TGTGCCAGCAGCTTAGAAGGGAGCTCTGGGGCCAACGTCCTGACTTTC; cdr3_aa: CASSLEGSSGANVLTF
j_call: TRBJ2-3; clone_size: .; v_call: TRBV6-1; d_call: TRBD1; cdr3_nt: TGTGCCAGCAGTGAGACAGGGTACCCCGCCGATACGCAGTATTTT; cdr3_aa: CASSETGYPADTQYF
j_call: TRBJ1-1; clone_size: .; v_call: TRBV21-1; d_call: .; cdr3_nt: TGTGCCAGCAGCAAAACACCAGCGGTGGACACTGAAGCTTTCTTT; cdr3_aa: CASSKTPAVDTEAFF
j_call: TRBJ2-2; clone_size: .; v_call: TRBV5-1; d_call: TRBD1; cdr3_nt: TGCGCCAGCAGCGGAGGTCCAGGGGGAACCGGGGAGCTGTTTTTT; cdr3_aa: CASSGGPGGTGELFF
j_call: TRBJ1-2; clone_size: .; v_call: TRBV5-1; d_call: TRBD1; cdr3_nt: TGCGCCAGCAGCCGCGGGACAGGGGCCCCATATGGCTACACCTTC; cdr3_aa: CASSRGTGAPYGYTF
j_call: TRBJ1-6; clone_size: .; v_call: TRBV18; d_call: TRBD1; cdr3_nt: TGTGCCAGCTCAAAAGGACAGGGGGAACTGGGTTCACCCCTCCACTTT; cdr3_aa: CASSKGQGELGSPLHF
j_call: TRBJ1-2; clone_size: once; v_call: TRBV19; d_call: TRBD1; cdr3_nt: TGTGCCAGTAGTATAGGAACCGGGACAGGGTTTGGCTACACCTTC; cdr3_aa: CASSIGTGTGFGYTF
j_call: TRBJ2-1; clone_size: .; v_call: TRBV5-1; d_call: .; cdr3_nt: TGCGCCAGCAGCGGGACCCAGGGGCCCAATGAGCAGTTCTTC; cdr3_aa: CASSGTQGPNEQFF
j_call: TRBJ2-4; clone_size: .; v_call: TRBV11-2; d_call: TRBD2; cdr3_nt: TGTGCCAGCGGATCCTACGGGGAGGGCGTCATTCAGTACTTC; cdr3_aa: CASGSYGEGVIQYF
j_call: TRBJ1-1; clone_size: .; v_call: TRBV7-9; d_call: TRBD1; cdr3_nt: TGTGCCAGCAGCCTCGACAGGGTAGCTTTCTTT; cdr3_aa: CASSLDRVAFF
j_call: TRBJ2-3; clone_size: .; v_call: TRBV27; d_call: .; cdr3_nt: TGTGCCAGCAGTTTATCGGGACTTTCGGATACGCAGTATTTT; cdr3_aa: CASSLSGLSDTQYF
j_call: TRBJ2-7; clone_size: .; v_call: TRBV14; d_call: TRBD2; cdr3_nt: TGTGCCAGCAGCCAAGAATTGGGACTAGGCTACCTCTACGAGCAGTACTTC; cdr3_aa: CASSQELGLGYLYEQYF
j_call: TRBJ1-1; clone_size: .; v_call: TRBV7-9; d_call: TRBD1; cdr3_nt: TGTGCCAGCAGCCTAATAGGGACAGCAAACACTGAAGCTTTCTTT; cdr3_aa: CASSLIGTANTEAFF
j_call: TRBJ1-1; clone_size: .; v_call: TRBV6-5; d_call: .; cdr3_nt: TGTGCCAGCAGTTATTCCGGGGGCACTGAAGCTTTCTTT; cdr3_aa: CASSYSGGTEAFF
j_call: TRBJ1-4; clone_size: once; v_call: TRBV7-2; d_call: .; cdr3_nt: TGTGCCAGCAGCGATATTTCAGGGTTACCTAATGAAAAACTGTTTTTT; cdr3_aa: CASSDISGLPNEKLFF
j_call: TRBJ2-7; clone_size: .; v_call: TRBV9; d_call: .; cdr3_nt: TGTGCCAGCAGCGCCACCTCTCAGACGGGGGAGCAGTACTTC; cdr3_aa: CASSATSQTGEQYF
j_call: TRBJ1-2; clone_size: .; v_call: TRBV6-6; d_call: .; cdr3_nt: TGTGCCAGCAGTTACTCGTGGACAACCAATGGCTACACCTTC; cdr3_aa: CASSYSWTTNGYTF
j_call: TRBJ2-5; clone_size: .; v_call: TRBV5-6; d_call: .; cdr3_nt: TGTGCCAGCAGCTTAGCAGGTGCGGAGACCCAGTACTTC; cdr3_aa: CASSLAGAETQYF
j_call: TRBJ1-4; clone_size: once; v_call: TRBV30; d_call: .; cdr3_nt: TGTGCCTGGAGTGTACGTCCAGGTAGAGAACGAGAGCTGTTTTTT; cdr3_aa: CAWSVRPGRERELFF
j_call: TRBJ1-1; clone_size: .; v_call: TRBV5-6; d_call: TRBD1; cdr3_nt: TGTGCCAGCAGCGCCAGACAGGGGGCGAACACTGAAGCTTTCTTT; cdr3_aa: CASSARQGANTEAFF
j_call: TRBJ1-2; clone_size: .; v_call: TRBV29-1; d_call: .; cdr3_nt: TGCAGCGTTGTCAAACCTCTAGGACTGAGCTATGGCTACACCTTC; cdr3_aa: CSVVKPLGLSYGYTF
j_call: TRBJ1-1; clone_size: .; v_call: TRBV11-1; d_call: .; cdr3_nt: TGTGCCAGCGGTCGGGAGCCCACTGAAGCTTTCTTT; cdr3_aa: CASGREPTEAFF
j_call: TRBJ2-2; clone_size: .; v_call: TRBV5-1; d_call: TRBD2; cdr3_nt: TGCGCCAGCAGCTTGGTTAGCGGGCCTCTCACCGGGGAGCTGTTTTTT; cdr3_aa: CASSLVSGPLTGELFF
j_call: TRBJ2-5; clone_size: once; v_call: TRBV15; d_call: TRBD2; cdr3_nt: TGTGCCACCAGCAGAGGGGGGGGTGGAAGGGAGACCCAGTACTTC; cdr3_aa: CATSRGGGGRETQYF
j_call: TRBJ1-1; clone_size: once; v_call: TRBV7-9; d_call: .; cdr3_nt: TGTGCCAGCAGCTTAAGTGGGGGCGCGAGGACTGAAGCTTTCTTT; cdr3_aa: CASSLSGGARTEAFF
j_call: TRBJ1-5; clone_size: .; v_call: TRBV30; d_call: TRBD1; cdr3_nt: TGTGCCTGGAGCCGACAGGGGGATCAGCCCCAGCATTTT; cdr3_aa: CAWSRQGDQPQHF
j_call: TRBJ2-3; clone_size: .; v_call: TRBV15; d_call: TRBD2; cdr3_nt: TGTGCCACCAGCGAGACTAGCGGGAGTCGCACAGATACGCAGTATTTT; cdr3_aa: CATSETSGSRTDTQYF
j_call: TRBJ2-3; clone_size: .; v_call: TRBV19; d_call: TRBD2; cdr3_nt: TGTGCCAGTAGTATCGTAGGACTAGCGGATTCCACAGATACGCAGTATTTT; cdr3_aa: CASSIVGLADSTDTQYF
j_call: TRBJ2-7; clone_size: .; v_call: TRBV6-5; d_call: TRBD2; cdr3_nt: TGTGCCAGCAGACTAGCGGGAGGCAGCGAGCAGTACTTC; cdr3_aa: CASRLAGGSEQYF
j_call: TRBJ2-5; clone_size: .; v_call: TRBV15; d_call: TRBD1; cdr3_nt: TGTGCCACCAGCAACCTACAGGGGCGCGTAGAGACCCAGTACTTC; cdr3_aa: CATSNLQGRVETQYF
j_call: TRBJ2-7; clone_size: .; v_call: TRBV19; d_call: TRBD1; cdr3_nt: TGTGCCAGTAGCTCCACCGGGACAGGGTTACGGTACGAGCAGTACTTC; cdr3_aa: CASSSTGTGLRYEQYF
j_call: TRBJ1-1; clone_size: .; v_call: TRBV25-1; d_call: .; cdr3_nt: TGTGCCAGCAGTGATACGGGGGAGTCAGCTTTCTTT; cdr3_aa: CASSDTGESAFF
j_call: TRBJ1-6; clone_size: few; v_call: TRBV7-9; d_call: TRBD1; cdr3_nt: TGTGCCAGCAGCCCGTTTGGAGGGACAGCTAATTCACCCCTCCACTTT; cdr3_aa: CASSPFGGTANSPLHF
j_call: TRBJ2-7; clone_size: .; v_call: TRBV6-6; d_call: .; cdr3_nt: TGTGCCAGCAGCCAGGGCGCCTACGAGCAGTACTTC; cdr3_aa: CASSQGAYEQYF
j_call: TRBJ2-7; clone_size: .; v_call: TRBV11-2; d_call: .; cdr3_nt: TGTGCCAGCAGCCTCCCGGGGGTCATATACGAGCAGTACTTC; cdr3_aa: CASSLPGVIYEQYF
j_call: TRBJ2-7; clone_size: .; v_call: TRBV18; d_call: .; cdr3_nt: TGTGCCAGCTCGCTAATAGACGAGCAGTACTTC; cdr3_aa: CASSLIDEQYF
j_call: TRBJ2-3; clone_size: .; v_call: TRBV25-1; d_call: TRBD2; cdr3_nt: TGCGCCAGCAGGCCTCTTAACGGGAGGGCCACAGATACGCAGTATTTT; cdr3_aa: CASRPLNGRATDTQYF
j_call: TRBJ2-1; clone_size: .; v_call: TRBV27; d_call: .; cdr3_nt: TGTGCCAGCAGTCGAAACGGGGGTTCCCTGACAAATGAGCAGTTCTTC; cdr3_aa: CASSRNGGSLTNEQFF
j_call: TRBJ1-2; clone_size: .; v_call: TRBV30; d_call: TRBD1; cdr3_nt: TGTGCCGGACAGACAGGGTATGGCTACACCTTC; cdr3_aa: CAGQTGYGYTF
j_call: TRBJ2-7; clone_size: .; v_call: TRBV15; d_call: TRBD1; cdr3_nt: TGTGCCACCAGCAGAGGCCGCGGACAGGGGGCCTACGAGCAGTACTTC; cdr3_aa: CATSRGRGQGAYEQYF
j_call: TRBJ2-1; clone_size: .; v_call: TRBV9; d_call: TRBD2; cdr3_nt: TGTGCCAGCAGCCCTTTCCCGGGACTAGCCCTCTACAATGAGCAGTTCTTC; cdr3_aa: CASSPFPGLALYNEQFF
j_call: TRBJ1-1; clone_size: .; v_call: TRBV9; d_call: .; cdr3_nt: TGTGCCAGCAGCGTAGTTTCGGGAGATGGGACTGAAGCTTTCTTT; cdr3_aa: CASSVVSGDGTEAFF
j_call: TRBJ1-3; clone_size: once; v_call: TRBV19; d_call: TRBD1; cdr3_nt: TGTGCCAGTAGGGGACAGGGGAGGAACACCATATATTTT; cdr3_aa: CASRGQGRNTIYF
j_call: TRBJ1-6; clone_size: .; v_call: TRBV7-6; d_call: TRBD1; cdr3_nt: TGTGCCAGCAGCCCCCGACAGGGATTAACCTATAATTCACCCCTCCACTTT; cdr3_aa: CASSPRQGLTYNSPLHF
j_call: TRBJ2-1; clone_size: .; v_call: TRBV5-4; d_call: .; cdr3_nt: TGTGCCAGCAGCTTGGCGGACTACTTTCCCTACAATGAGCAGTTCTTC; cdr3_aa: CASSLADYFPYNEQFF
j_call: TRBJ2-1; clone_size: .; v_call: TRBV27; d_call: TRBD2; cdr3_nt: TGTGCCAGCAGTTTTGTCCGGGAGGCGAGCAATGAGCAGTTCTTC; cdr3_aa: CASSFVREASNEQFF
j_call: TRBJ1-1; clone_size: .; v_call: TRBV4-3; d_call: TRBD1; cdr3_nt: TGCGCCAGCAGCCACACGACAGGGACTAGGGCTGAAGCTTTCTTT; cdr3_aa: CASSHTTGTRAEAFF
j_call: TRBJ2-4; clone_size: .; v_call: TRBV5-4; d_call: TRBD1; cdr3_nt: TGTGCCAGCAGCCCGGGACAGGTTGGGCTAGCCAAAAACATTCAGTACTTC; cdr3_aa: CASSPGQVGLAKNIQYF
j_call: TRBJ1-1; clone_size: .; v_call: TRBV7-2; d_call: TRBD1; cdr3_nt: TGTGCCAGCAGCTTAGCACAGGGGTTCACTGAAGCTTTCTTT; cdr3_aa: CASSLAQGFTEAFF
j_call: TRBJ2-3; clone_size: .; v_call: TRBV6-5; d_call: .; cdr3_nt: TGTGCCAGCAGTTACATGGGGGCCTCCACAGATACGCAGTATTTT; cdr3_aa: CASSYMGASTDTQYF